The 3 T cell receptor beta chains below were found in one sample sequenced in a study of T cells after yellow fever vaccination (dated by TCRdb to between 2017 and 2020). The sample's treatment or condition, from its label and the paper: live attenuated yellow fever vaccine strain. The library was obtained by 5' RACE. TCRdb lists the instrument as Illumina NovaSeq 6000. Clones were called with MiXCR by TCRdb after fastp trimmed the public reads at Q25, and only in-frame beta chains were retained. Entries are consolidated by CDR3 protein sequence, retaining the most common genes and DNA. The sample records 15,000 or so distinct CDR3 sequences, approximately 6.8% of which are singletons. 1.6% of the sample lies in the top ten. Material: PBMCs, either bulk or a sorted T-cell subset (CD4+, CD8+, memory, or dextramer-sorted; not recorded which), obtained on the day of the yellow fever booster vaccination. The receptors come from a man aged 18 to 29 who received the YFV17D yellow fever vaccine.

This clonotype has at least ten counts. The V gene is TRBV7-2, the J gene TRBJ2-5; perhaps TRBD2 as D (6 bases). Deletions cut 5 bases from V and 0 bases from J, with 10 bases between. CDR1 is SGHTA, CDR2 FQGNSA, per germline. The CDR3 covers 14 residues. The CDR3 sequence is CASSRGDYQETQYF. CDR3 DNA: TGTGCCAGCAGCCGCGGGGACTACCAAGAGACCCAGTACTTC.

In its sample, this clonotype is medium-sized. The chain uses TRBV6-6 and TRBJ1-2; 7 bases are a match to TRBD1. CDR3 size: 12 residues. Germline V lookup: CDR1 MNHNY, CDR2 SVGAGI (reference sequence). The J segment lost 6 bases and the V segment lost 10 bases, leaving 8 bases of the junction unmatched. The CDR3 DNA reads TGTGCCATCTCCGTAGGGGGCGATGGCTACACCTTC. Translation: CAISVGGDGYTF.

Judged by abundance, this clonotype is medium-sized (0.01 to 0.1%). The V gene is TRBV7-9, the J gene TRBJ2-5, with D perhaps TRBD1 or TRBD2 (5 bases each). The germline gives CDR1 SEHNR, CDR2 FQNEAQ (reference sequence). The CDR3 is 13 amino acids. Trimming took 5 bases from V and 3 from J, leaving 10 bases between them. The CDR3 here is CASSRDVEETQYF. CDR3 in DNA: TGTGCCAGCAGCCGGGACGTAGAAGAGACCCAGTACTTC. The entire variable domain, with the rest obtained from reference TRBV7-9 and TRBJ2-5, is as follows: DTGVSQNPRHKITKRGQNVTFRCDPISEHNRLYWYRQTLGQGPEFLTYFQNEAQLEKSRLLSDRFSAERPKGSFSTLEIQRTEQGDSAMYLCASSRDVEETQYFGPGTRLLVL.